The 29 T cell receptor beta chains presented below share a single source sample, sequenced in a study of blood T cells in healthy people across ages. Combining a sample-barcoded 5' primer with a J-beta primer mix, a second PCR ran for roughly 7 to 11 cycles. TCRdb processed the 5' RACE reads anew with MiXCR; each CDR3 protein has one entry. The sample contains 1 million or so distinct CDR3 sequences, approximately 26% of which appear only once. These same records also appear under a second study, on T cells of mothers and their children.

Specimen: blood. The receptors come from a girl aged 2 to 9 in good health.

The chain couples TRBV12-3 or TRBV12-4 to TRBJ1-2; a weak D match, TRBD1 (6 bases). The CDR3 loop spans 13 amino acids. The germline V and J ends were trimmed by 3 bases and 6 bases, with 11 bases remaining between them. This CDR3 is CASSFSGANGYTF. For the CDR3, the DNA is TGTGCCAGCAGTTTTTCGGGGGCGAATGGCTACACCTTC.

This sequence joins TRBV4-3 and TRBJ1-1, with 8 positions matching TRBD1. The CDR3 has 15 amino acids. CDR1 LGHNA and CDR2 YSLEER come from the germline V gene. J gave up 7 bases and V 4 bases, and 11 bases lay outside the gene matches. DNA of the CDR3: TGCGCCAGCAGCCGAGAGGACAGGGCTGACATTGAAGCTTTCTTT. Amino acids: CASSREDRADIEAFF.

This chain joins TRBV5-6 and TRBJ2-7; D gene uncertain. The V and J ends lost 1 base and 6 bases respectively, with 11 bases between them. Per the germline V gene, CDR1 is SGHDT and CDR2 is YYEEEE. The CDR3 length is 13 residues. The CDR3 DNA reads as TGTGCCAGCAGCTTGCTACAGCAAGGCGAGCAGTACTTC. Amino acids: CASSLLQQGEQYF.

The chain links TRBV7-9 to TRBJ2-7; 12 bases align to TRBD1. CDR3 length: 16 amino acids. Germline trimming cut 3 bases from V and 5 bases from J; bases unmatched to any gene: 8. Germline V CDR1 and CDR2: SEHNR, FQNEAQ (reference sequence). The CDR3 is CASSLVPGTGGDEQYF. The CDR3 region has the DNA TGTGCCAGCAGCTTGGTCCCCGGGACAGGGGGCGACGAGCAGTACTTC.

The rearrangement links TRBV7-3 to TRBJ2-3, with TRBD2 matching 8 bases. The CDR3 consists of 14 residues. CDR1 and CDR2 (germline): SGHTA, FQGTGA. The V and J ends lost 3 bases and 5 bases, in that order; junction bases with no gene match: 4. CDR3 sequence reads: CASSLGLGGDTQYF. The CDR3, as DNA: TGTGCCAGCAGCTTGGGACTAGGGGGAGATACGCAGTATTTT.

The rearrangement uses TRBV20-1 and TRBJ2-5; no clear D gene. The J call is in doubt because the DNA end fits TRBJ2-1 better. Germline V gene lookup returns CDR1 DFQATT and CDR2 SNEGSKA (reference sequence). The CDR3 has 11 amino acids. CDR3 nucleotides: TGCAGTGCTATAAGAGGCTCTGAGCAGTTCTTC. Translation gives CSAIRGSEQFF.

V and J are TRBV29-1 and TRBJ2-7, with 10 positions matching TRBD1. The length of the CDR3 is 13 residues. CDR1 SQVTM and CDR2 ANQGSEA come from the germline V gene. Losses at the gene ends were 4 bases for V and 7 bases for J; bases not matched to a gene: 7. CDR3 DNA: TGCAGCGTTGCGGGACAGGGGCAGGGGGAGCAGTACTTC. Translated, it gives CSVAGQGQGEQYF.

The rearrangement uses TRBV5-1 and TRBJ1-1; D is perhaps TRBD1 (5 bases). This CDR3 is 16 amino acids long. Trimming stripped 4 bases from V and 0 bases from J, with 16 bases between. Germline-derived CDR1 and CDR2 are SGHRS and YFSETQ. CDR3 DNA: TGCGCCAGCAGCCCGACAGTTCAGTCCATGAACACTGAAGCTTTCTTT. Translating it yields CASSPTVQSMNTEAFF.

The V and J genes are TRBV12-3 or TRBV12-4 and TRBJ2-6; 7 bases align to TRBD1. V lost 6 bases to trimming and J lost 1 base; unmatched junction nucleotides: 9. This CDR3 comprises 17 residues. In DNA, the CDR3 is TGTGCCAGCAGATCCGGGACAGAGCCGTCTGGGGCCAACGTCCTGACTTTC. It encodes CASRSGTEPSGANVLTF.

A few counts support this clonotype. This rearrangement joins TRBV12-3 or TRBV12-4 to TRBJ1-4, with a tentative D call TRBD1 (5 bases). V was cut by 6 bases and J by 8 bases, with 19 bases left in between. The CDR3 totals 15 residues. CDR3 loop: CASSTLDVGGEKLFF. In DNA, the CDR3 is TGTGCCAGCAGCACCCTAGACGTTGGGGGGGAAAAACTGTTTTTT.

This clonotype was recorded once. The chain links TRBV12-3 or TRBV12-4 to TRBJ2-7; perhaps D is TRBD1 or TRBD2 (5 bases each). Trimming took 5 bases from V and 1 from J, leaving 15 bases between them. CDR3 length: 15 residues. DNA for the CDR3: TGTGCCAGCAGTATACCCGGGACCCTGTCCTACGAGCAGTACTTC. Its protein product is CASSIPGTLSYEQYF.

This clonotype showed up just a few times. V and J are TRBV6-1 and TRBJ2-3, with TRBD2 matching 9 bases. The CDR3 is 17 residues long. Trimming took 3 bases from V and 6 from J; bases not matched to a gene: 13. Looked up from germline, CDR1 is MNHNS and CDR2 is SASEGT. CDR3 in amino acids: CASSEASGTLLWDTQYF. CDR3 DNA sequence: TGTGCCAGCAGTGAGGCTAGCGGGACCCTTTTGTGGGATACGCAGTATTTT.

The J gene is TRBJ1-5, the V gene TRBV15; TRBD1 might be the D (6 bases). This CDR3 is 15 amino acids long. V gave up 3 bases and J gave up 1 base, with 10 bases separating them. Per germline, CDR1 LNHNV and CDR2 YYDKDF (reference sequence). CDR3 residues: CATSSDRSSNQPQHF. In DNA, the CDR3 is TGTGCCACCAGCAGCGACAGGTCCAGCAATCAGCCCCAGCATTTT.

The chain couples TRBV29-1 to TRBJ2-1; unclear D gene. The CDR3 totals 14 residues. Germline CDR1 SQVTM, CDR2 ANQGSEA. V was cut by 7 bases and J by 2 bases, with 15 bases left in between. CDR3 coding DNA: TGCAGCGCCAATATTGGGCAGCCCTACAATGAGCAGTTCTTC. The encoded protein is CSANIGQPYNEQFF.

This clonotype turned up a few times. V and J are TRBV7-2 and TRBJ2-5; either TRBD1 or TRBD2 may supply D (6 bases each). The germline CDR1 and CDR2 sequences are SGHTA and FQGNSA. V dropped 1 base and J dropped 6 bases, with 12 bases sitting between them. The CDR3 loop spans 14 amino acids. This CDR3 is CASSLVSGDKTQYF. The DNA for the CDR3 is TGTGCCAGCAGCTTAGTATCGGGGGACAAGACCCAGTACTTC.

The chain has TRBV4-3 and TRBJ2-7; the match to TRBD2 covers 7 bases. The J segment lost 3 bases and the V segment lost 0 bases, leaving 5 bases of the junction unmatched. This CDR3 contains 15 residues. From germline, CDR1 is LGHNA and CDR2 YSLEER. The CDR3 spells CASSQDAGEDYEQYF. In nucleotides, the CDR3 is TGCGCCAGCAGCCAAGATGCGGGGGAGGACTACGAGCAGTACTTC.

This clonotype was counted a few times. For the CDR3, the DNA is TGTGCCAGCAGTGAGAATCCGGGCTCCTACGAGCAGTACTTC. Translating gives CASSENPGSYEQYF. The chain is built from TRBV6-1 and TRBJ2-5; D gene unclear. The J call is in doubt because the DNA end fits TRBJ2-7 better. Germline-derived CDR1 and CDR2 are MNHNS and SASEGT. CDR3 length: 14 amino acids.

The V and J genes are TRBV20-1 and TRBJ2-1; no reliable D call. The CDR3 extends over 16 amino acids. CDR1 and CDR2 from the germline V gene are DFQATT and SNEGSKA (reference sequence). Trimming shortened V by 0 bases and J by 0 bases, and 12 bases separated the two germline ends. CDR3 nucleotides: TGCAGTGCTAGAGAGGGGTCCAGTAGCTCCTACAATGAGCAGTTCTTC. This translates into CSAREGSSSSYNEQFF.

V gene TRBV7-8 combines with J gene TRBJ1-4; D unclear. The germline V and J ends were trimmed by 1 base and 3 bases, with 12 bases remaining between them. This CDR3 has 16 amino acids. Looked up from germline, CDR1 is SGHVS and CDR2 is FQNEAQ. In nucleotides, the CDR3 is TGTGCCAGCAGCTTAGACCGGAGGGTGGCTAATGAAAAACTGTTTTTT. It is translated as CASSLDRRVANEKLFF.

The chain recombines TRBV24-1 with TRBJ1-6, with D uncertain. The germline CDR1 and CDR2 sequences are KGHDR and SFDVKD. The V and J ends lost 9 bases and 0 bases respectively, with 17 bases between them. The CDR3 runs 17 residues. As DNA, the CDR3 is TGTGCCACCTGGGAGCGCTGTCCAAGCTCCTATAATTCACCCCTCCACTTT. This gives the protein CATWERCPSSYNSPLHF.

The V gene is TRBV7-6, the J gene TRBJ1-4; TRBD1 agrees at 9 bases. This CDR3 region has 14 residues. V lost 4 bases and J lost 6; bases outside the gene matches: 3. The germline V gene encodes CDR1 SGHVS and CDR2 FNYEAQ. In DNA form, the CDR3 reads TGTGCCAGCAGCTGGACAGGGGTAGATGAAAAACTGTTTTTT. Protein sequence: CASSWTGVDEKLFF.

In this sample, this clonotype turned up many times. This chain connects TRBV29-1 to TRBJ2-1; 7 bases fit TRBD1. The V segment lost 7 bases and the J segment 4 bases; nucleotides outside the gene matches: 4. The length of the CDR3 is 12 residues. Germline V CDR1 and CDR2: SQVTM, ANQGSEA. The DNA of the CDR3 is TGCAGCGCCGGGACAGATTACAATGAGCAGTTCTTC. Translated: CSAGTDYNEQFF.

This clonotype was seen only a few times. The chain is built from TRBV10-3 and TRBJ2-1; 7 positions match TRBD2. The length of the CDR3 is 13 residues. Germline CDR1 reads ENHRY; CDR2 reads SYGVKD. The ends lost 8 bases at V and 4 bases at J; junction bases unmatched: 5. The CDR3 region is CAIRSGVYNEQFF. CDR3 coding DNA: TGTGCCATCCGGAGCGGGGTTTACAATGAGCAGTTCTTC.

This clonotype was observed a handful of times. This chain connects TRBV7-9 to TRBJ2-5; D not certain. The DNA end favors TRBJ2-1, so the J call may be wrong. CDR1 and CDR2 from the germline V gene are SEHNR and FQNEAQ (reference sequence). This CDR3 comprises 12 residues. The DNA of the CDR3 is TGTGCCAGCAGCGCGAAAGGGTGGGAGCAGTTCTTC. Its protein is CASSAKGWEQFF.

The chain combines TRBV7-9 with TRBJ1-1; the D is unclear. V dropped 1 base and J dropped 11 bases, with 11 bases sitting between them. CDR1 and CDR2 (germline): SEHNR, FQNEAQ (reference sequence). The length of the CDR3 is 12 residues. CDR3: CASSLVAERAFF. CDR3 sequence (DNA): TGTGCCAGCAGCTTAGTGGCAGAGAGGGCTTTCTTT.

The chain carries TRBV10-3 and TRBJ2-5; D unclear. Germline values: CDR1 ENHRY, CDR2 SYGVKD. Between the trimmed V and J ends, which lost 4 bases and 5 bases, there was a span of 11 bases. There are 13 residues in the CDR3. CDR3 sequence reads: CAISVVETETQYF. CDR3 nucleotides: TGTGCCATCAGTGTGGTCGAAACGGAGACCCAGTACTTC.

This clonotype has just a few counts. The chain joins TRBV6-5 to TRBJ2-5; D uncertain. The tail of the sequence fits TRBJ2-1 better, so the J call may be wrong. Germline-derived CDR1 and CDR2 are MNHEY and SVGAGI. The CDR3 consists of 16 residues. CDR3 protein: CASSYSAAGWSNEQFF. CDR3 nucleotides: TGTGCCAGCAGTTACTCTGCGGCAGGATGGTCCAATGAGCAGTTCTTC.

The table lists this clonotype with a few counts. J is TRBJ2-3 and V is TRBV3-1; no reliable D call. The CDR3 is made up of 17 amino acids. In germline, CDR1 is LGHDT, CDR2 YNNKEL (reference sequence). Between the trimmed V and J ends, which lost 4 bases and 1 base, there was a span of 18 bases. CDR3 residues: CASSLGLYAPGTDTQYF. The CDR3 DNA sequence: TGTGCCAGCAGCCTTGGTCTCTACGCCCCGGGCACAGATACGCAGTATTTT.

The rearrangement links TRBV20-1 to TRBJ2-1, with 8 bases aligning to TRBD2. CDR1 and CDR2 (germline): DFQATT, SNEGSKA (reference sequence). This CDR3 region has 17 residues. V gave up 2 bases and J gave up 4 bases; unmatched junction bases: 13. Here the CDR3 DNA reads TGCAGTGCTAGATCCTCCAAGCGGGGGCCTCTGTACAATGAGCAGTTCTTC. This codes for CSARSSKRGPLYNEQFF.